The following is a TCR beta chain sequence with its context. Antigen: not known. Peripheral blood samples and lesional scalp punch biopsies were obtained from alopecia areata patients. PBMCs yielded sorted CD4+ and CD8+ T cells. This specimen comes from a study of CD8+ T cells in alopecia areata. Study-wide results and limits: Against the mouse data, patients shared TCRs less clearly, possibly for HLA reasons.

The CDR3 covers 12 residues. V shed 0 bases and J shed 2 bases, with 4 bases lying between them. Germline loops: CDR1 SQVTM, CDR2 ANQGSEA. RNA, once extracted, was reverse transcribed into cDNA for use as the sequencing template. TCRdb keeps only in-frame clones here, not all; method: immunoSEQ multiplex PCR. The sample records more than 95,000 clones, 47% being singletons. The chain employs TRBV29-1 and TRBJ1-1; D not resolved. Sequencing was performed on NKG2D-low CD8+ T cells sorted from blood. The sequence was collected from a human donor with alopecia areata. The CDR3 protein is CSVEDDNTEAFF. The CDR3, as DNA: TGCAGCGTTGAAGATGATAACACTGAAGCTTTCTTT. The variable domain in full, with the rest retrieved from reference TRBV29-1 and TRBJ1-1, is SAVISQKPSRDICQRGTSLTIQCQVDSQVTMMFWYRQQPGQSLTLIATANQGSEATYESGFVIDKFPISRPNLTFSTLTVSNMSPEDSSIYLCSVEDDNTEAFFGQGTRLTVV.